The rows below give T cell receptor beta chains drawn from one sample of a study of T cells in Graves' hyperthyroidism and ophthalmopathy. From the multiplex PCR reads, TCRdb called clonotypes with MiXCR, one entry per CDR3 protein. The sample lists some 570,000 distinct CDR3 sequences; around 14% were seen once. The specimen was blood. The receptors derive from a woman under 30 with Graves' ophthalmopathy. Each CDR3 is given with its conserved first and last residue. The D gene is left open where the match is weak. Size tells how often a clone was seen (once, few, many) or the class of an expanded clone, and some rows leave it out.

TGTGCCAGCAGCGACACCGGGACAGGAGGGTTCTACGAGCAGTACTTC,CASSDTGTGGFYEQYF,TRBJ2-7,NA,TRBV5-6,TRBD1
TGTGCCAGCAGTTATCGTATAACCGGGGCGACAGGGGGCTGGGGGAACAATCAGCCCCAGCATTTT,CASSYRITGATGGWGNNQPQHF,TRBJ1-5,NA,TRBV6-5,TRBD1
TGTGCCAGCAGTGGGGTGGAAGGGAAAGAGACCCAGTACTTC,CASSGVEGKETQYF,TRBJ2-5,few,TRBV25-1,NA
TGTGCCAGCAGGACGTTTGCGGGACAGGGGAACGAGCAGTACTTC,CASRTFAGQGNEQYF,TRBJ2-7,many,TRBV27,TRBD1
TGCGCCAGCAGCTTAAGGGAGGACGGAGGCTACGAGCAGTACTTC,CASSLREDGGYEQYF,TRBJ2-7,many,TRBV5-1,NA
TGTGCCAGCAGCAGGAGCGACTCGAGCTCCTACGAGCAGTACTTC,CASSRSDSSSYEQYF,TRBJ2-7,many,TRBV7-9,NA
TGTGCCAGCAGTGAATTGGGTACGAACACCGGGGAGCTGTTTTTT,CASSELGTNTGELFF,TRBJ2-2,many,TRBV2,NA
TGTGCCAGCAGGGGGGGGACCTACAATGAGCAGTTCTTC,CASRGGTYNEQFF,TRBJ2-1,many,TRBV12-3/TRBV12-4,TRBD2
TGTGCCAGCAGCTTAGTGGGAGGGCCAAGCGGGGAGCTGTTTTTT,CASSLVGGPSGELFF,TRBJ2-2,few,TRBV7-3,TRBD2
TGTGCCAGCTCACCACGGAGGGATGCAACTAATGAAAAACTGTTTTTT,CASSPRRDATNEKLFF,TRBJ1-4,NA,TRBV18,NA
TGCGCCAGCAGCCAAGAGTGGGAGGGAGGGAATTCACCCCTCCACTTT,CASSQEWEGGNSPLHF,TRBJ1-6,few,TRBV4-3,NA
TGTGCCAGCAGCGCCGGGTGGCAACCTTCGGACTATGGCTACACCTTC,CASSAGWQPSDYGYTF,TRBJ1-2,few,TRBV13,NA
TGTGCCAGCAGTGTCTTTCTAGGGCCCGGGGAGCTGTTTTTT,CASSVFLGPGELFF,TRBJ2-2,many,TRBV6-1,NA
TGCGCCAGCAGTCGAATAGGGGGCTCGGATGAAAAACTGTTTTTT,CASSRIGGSDEKLFF,TRBJ1-4,few,TRBV4-1,TRBD1
TGTGCCAGCAGCTGGGGACTAGCGGGACGCTACGAGCAGTACTTC,CASSWGLAGRYEQYF,TRBJ2-7,NA,TRBV11-2,TRBD2
TGTGCCAGCAGCTTACGATGGGCGGGAGAAAAGGACGAGCAGTACTTC,CASSLRWAGEKDEQYF,TRBJ2-7,many,TRBV6-1,TRBD2
TGCGCCAGCAGCCAAGATACAATACGTGGCGAGCAGTACTTC,CASSQDTIRGEQYF,TRBJ2-7,NA,TRBV4-3,NA
TGTGCCAGCAGCGGGTCGGGATTTTCTGAAGCTTTCTTT,CASSGSGFSEAFF,TRBJ1-1,many,TRBV5-6,NA
TGTGCCTGGAGTGTACCCGGGAGCAACTACAATGAGCAGTTCTTC,CAWSVPGSNYNEQFF,TRBJ2-1,many,TRBV30,NA
TGCGCCAGCATCCCTGGGGGGTCGATCACTGAAGCTTTCTTT,CASIPGGSITEAFF,TRBJ1-1,many,TRBV5-1,NA
TGCAGCGTTGAAGCGGCCGGGACACTTTACTCCTACGAGCAGTACTTC,CSVEAAGTLYSYEQYF,TRBJ2-7,NA,TRBV29-1,NA
TGTGCCAGTAGTATACGACTAGCGGGAGACTACGAGCAGTACTTC,CASSIRLAGDYEQYF,TRBJ2-7,NA,TRBV19,TRBD2
TGCGCCAGCACAACGGCCAACTCCTACGAGCAGTACTTC,CASTTANSYEQYF,TRBJ2-7,many,TRBV5-1,NA
TGTGCCAGCAGTTACTTCCAGGTTAACGAGACCCAGTACTTC,CASSYFQVNETQYF,TRBJ2-5,many,TRBV6-2/TRBV6-3,NA
TGTGCCAGCAGTTGGGACAGCCAGACAGATACGCAGTATTTT,CASSWDSQTDTQYF,TRBJ2-3,NA,TRBV6-1,TRBD1